These 2 T cell receptor beta chains share one sample of origin, sequenced in a study of response to subunit inactivated influenza vaccine. TCRdb independently ran MiXCR on the RT-PCR reads; one entry per CDR3 protein. The sample lists fewer than 650,000 distinct CDR3 sequences, under 15% occurring once. Material: PBMCs from blood, obtained roughly 48 days after vaccination. All receptors derive from a man aged 50-59 years who received an inactivated influenza vaccine.

The chain couples TRBV12-3 or TRBV12-4 to TRBJ2-7, with TRBD1 matching 9 bases. J gave up 1 base and V 3 bases, and 7 bases lay outside the gene matches. This CDR3 comprises 16 residues. CDR3 amino acids: CASSFKTGTGSYEQYF. The CDR3 nucleotides are TGTGCCAGCAGTTTCAAGACCGGGACAGGGTCCTACGAGCAGTACTTC.

This clonotype was picked up a small number of times. This chain uses TRBV27 with TRBJ2-3; TRBD2 matches 10 bases. The CDR3 consists of 15 residues. The germline gives CDR1 MNHEY, CDR2 SMNVEV (reference sequence). V was clipped by 5 bases and J by 4 bases; unmatched bases: 6. The CDR3 reads CASSPASGGPDTQYF. In nucleotides, the CDR3 is TGTGCCAGCAGTCCGGCTAGCGGGGGCCCAGATACGCAGTATTTT.